These 17 T cell receptor beta chains were all obtained from the same sample, sequenced in a study of blood T cells in healthy people across ages. Through a sample-barcoded 5' primer and a J-beta primer mix, a second PCR was run for 7 to 11 cycles. One entry per CDR3 protein, called by TCRdb with MiXCR from the 5' RACE reads. The table lists 550,000 to 700,000 distinct CDR3 sequences, roughly 28% of them singletons. Material: blood. The receptors here all came from a woman aged 70-85 years in good health.

This chain uses TRBV7-2 with TRBJ2-1, with 9 bases matching TRBD2. Judging by the DNA end, TRBJ2-7 fits better; the J call may be wrong. The CDR3 consists of 14 residues. Germline V gene sequence: CDR1 SGHTA, CDR2 FQGNSA. CDR3 amino acids: CASSPSSGACEQYF. In nucleotides, the CDR3 is TGTGCCAGCAGCCCGTCTAGCGGGGCCTGCGAGCAGTACTTC.

This clonotype was recorded a few times. The chain employs TRBV7-2 and TRBJ2-7, with 7 bases fitting TRBD2. CDR1 is SGHTA and CDR2 is FQGNSA in the germline V gene. The length of the CDR3 is 14 residues. The V segment lost 5 bases and the J segment 3 bases; nucleotides outside the gene matches: 7. Here the CDR3 DNA reads TGTGCCAGCAGCCCAGAGTGGGGGGGCTACGAGCAGTACTTC. It specifies CASSPEWGGYEQYF.

The V call is TRBV5-1, the J call TRBJ2-7; 9 bases are shared with TRBD1. J gave up 3 bases and V 2 bases, and 9 bases lay outside the gene matches. CDR3 length: 16 residues. The V gene's germline CDR1 is SGHRS and CDR2 YFSETQ. The CDR3 coding sequence is TGCGCCAGCAGCTTACCCTCCGGGACAGGGAACTACGAGCAGTACTTC. Translation gives CASSLPSGTGNYEQYF.

The CDR3 is CSATSNTEAFF. The CDR3 DNA sequence: TGCAGTGCGACGTCGAACACTGAAGCTTTCTTT. The chain carries TRBV20-1 and TRBJ1-1; D is unresolved. V was clipped by 6 bases and J by 1 base, with 6 bases between them. CDR3 length: 11 amino acids. CDR1 is DFQATT and CDR2 is SNEGSKA in the germline V gene (reference sequence).

V gene TRBV5-1 combines with J gene TRBJ1-2; D is unclear. Germline values: CDR1 SGHRS, CDR2 YFSETQ. Trimming stripped 1 base from V and 2 bases from J, with 12 bases between. The CDR3 length is 15 residues. CDR3 nucleotide sequence: TGCGCCAGCAGCTTGTATTCTTCGGGAAACTATGGCTACACCTTC. It codes for CASSLYSSGNYGYTF.

The chain uses TRBV6-4 and TRBJ2-2, with a tentative D call TRBD2 (5 bases). This CDR3 has 19 residues. The V gene's germline CDR1 is MRHNA and CDR2 SNTAGT. Trimming shortened V by 10 bases and J by 6 bases, and 33 bases separated the two germline ends. The chain's CDR3 is CANQTYGVRTPRRPGELFF. CDR3 in DNA: TGTGCCAATCAGACTTACGGGGTTAGGACTCCCAGACGGCCCGGGGAGCTGTTTTTT.

This sequence joins TRBV7-9 and TRBJ1-2; 9 bases map to TRBD1. Germline trimming cut 4 bases from V and 6 bases from J; bases unmatched to any gene: 6. CDR1 and CDR2 (germline): SEHNR, FQNEAQ (reference sequence). The CDR3 totals 14 residues. CDR3 DNA sequence: TGTGCCAGCAGCTACCGGGACAGGGTGGATGGCTACACCTTC. Protein: CASSYRDRVDGYTF.

This clonotype occurred a few times. The chain carries TRBV6-2 or TRBV6-3 and TRBJ1-5; D is uncertain. Germline CDR1 MNHEY, CDR2 SVGEGT. Trimming took 2 bases from V and 5 from J, leaving 7 bases between them. This CDR3 has 13 amino acids. The CDR3 DNA reads as TGTGCCAGCAGTTACGAGGAGGATCAGCCCCAGCATTTT. Residues: CASSYEEDQPQHF.

This CDR3 reads CASSVTDSSYNEQFF. The CDR3 coding sequence is TGTGCCAGCAGTGTAACTGATAGCTCCTACAATGAGCAGTTCTTC. The genes are TRBV2 and TRBJ2-1; no clear D gene. This CDR3 spans 15 amino acids. Trimming pared 4 bases from V and 0 bases from J, leaving 10 bases between. Germline V lookup: CDR1 SNHLY, CDR2 FYNNEI.

In this sample, this clonotype turned up a few times. J is TRBJ2-7 and V is TRBV29-1; a possible D gene is TRBD1 (6 bases). From germline, CDR1 is SQVTM and CDR2 ANQGSEA. The ends were cut back, 5 bases at V and 3 bases at J, with 8 bases in the middle. This CDR3 spans 11 amino acids. CDR3 in amino acids: CSVQGYYEQYF. The CDR3, as DNA: TGCAGCGTTCAGGGGTACTACGAGCAGTACTTC.

This chain uses TRBV4-1 with TRBJ1-1; D perhaps matches TRBD1 (5 bases). CDR1 and CDR2 from the germline V gene are MGHRA and YSYEKL. V was pared by 4 bases and J by 4 bases, with 13 bases between. The length of the CDR3 is 14 residues. CDR3 region: CASSRGWGGTEAFF. CDR3 sequence (DNA): TGCGCCAGCAGCCGGGGATGGGGGGGCACTGAAGCTTTCTTT.

Details on this clonotype: One end of the junction does not line up with germline, which may come from a read error. The chain uses TRBV5-1 and TRBJ2-7; D ambiguous. The CDR3 has 15 residues. Germline V gene sequence: CDR1 SGHRS, CDR2 YFSETQ. The CDR3, as DNA: TGCGCCAGCAGCTTGTCCGTTTTAAAATCCTATGAGCAGTACTTC. Protein sequence: CASSLSVLKSYEQYF.

The J gene is TRBJ1-4, the V gene TRBV29-1; 9 nucleotides match TRBD1. The CDR3 loop spans 17 amino acids. After removal of 4 bases from V and 2 bases from J, the junction contained 11 bases not matched to a gene. Germline V gives CDR1 SQVTM, CDR2 ANQGSEA. The DNA for the CDR3 is TGCAGCGTTGCTTCGGGACAGGGATTGGGGACTAATGAAAAACTGTTTTTT. Its protein product is CSVASGQGLGTNEKLFF.

A note on this clonotype: At one end the junction does not follow the germline gene, possibly because of a read error. The CDR3 region is CSSSHSYNEQFF. CDR3 nucleotide sequence: TGTTCCAGCAGCCACTCCTACAATGAGCAGTTCTTC. This chain joins TRBV5-5 and TRBJ2-1, with no clear D. The CDR3 spans 12 residues. Germline loops: CDR1 SGHKS, CDR2 YYEKEE (reference sequence).

This clonotype has only a few counts. This chain connects TRBV20-1 to TRBJ2-5; D is unclear. CDR1 and CDR2 from the germline V gene are DFQATT and SNEGSKA (reference sequence). The CDR3 length is 13 residues. V was shortened by 4 bases and J by 5 bases, with 14 bases between the two germline ends. Here the CDR3 DNA reads TGCAGTGCTACCCGGGCAGTCAGGGAGACCCAGTACTTC. This sequence encodes CSATRAVRETQYF.

This clonotype was picked up many times. This chain uses TRBV27 with TRBJ1-6, with D perhaps matching TRBD1 (6 bases). The V gene lost 5 bases and the J gene lost 7 bases, with 15 bases spanning the gap. The CDR3 spans 15 residues. CDR1 and CDR2 from the germline V gene are MNHEY and SMNVEV (reference sequence). CDR3 residues: CASSPRGGGNSPLHF. The CDR3, as DNA: TGTGCCAGCAGTCCGAGGGGAGGGGGAAATTCACCCCTCCACTTT.

The rearrangement uses TRBV10-3 and TRBJ2-1, with 9 bases that match TRBD1. Losses at the gene ends were 4 bases for V and 5 bases for J; bases not matched to a gene: 6. CDR3 length: 15 amino acids. CDR1 ENHRY and CDR2 SYGVKD come from the germline V gene. The DNA for the CDR3 is TGTGCCATCAGTGGAAGGACAGGGGCTAACAATGAGCAGTTCTTC. The encoded protein is CAISGRTGANNEQFF.